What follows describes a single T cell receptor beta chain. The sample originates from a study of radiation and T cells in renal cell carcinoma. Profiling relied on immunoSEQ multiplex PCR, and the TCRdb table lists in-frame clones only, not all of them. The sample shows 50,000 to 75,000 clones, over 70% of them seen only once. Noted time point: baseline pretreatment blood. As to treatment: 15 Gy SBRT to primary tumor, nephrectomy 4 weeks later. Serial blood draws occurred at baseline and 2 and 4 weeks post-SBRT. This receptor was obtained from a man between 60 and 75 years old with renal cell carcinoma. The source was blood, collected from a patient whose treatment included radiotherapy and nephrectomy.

The CDR3 DNA sequence: TGTGCCAGCAGTGAGGTCCAGGGCCTGAACACTGAAGCTTTCTTT. It specifies CASSEVQGLNTEAFF. The chain couples TRBV6-1 to TRBJ1-1, with D perhaps matching TRBD1 (5 bases). Germline assignment: CDR1 MNHNS and CDR2 SASEGT. The CDR3 loop spans 15 amino acids. Between the trimmed V and J ends, which lost 3 bases and 0 bases, there was a span of 11 bases.